Below, 23 T cell receptor beta chains from the same sample are listed, as sequenced in a study of T-cell memory formation after mild COVID-19. TCRdb recomputed calls from the 5' RACE reads with MiXCR, one row per CDR3 protein. The data hold about 350,000 distinct CDR3 sequences, with around 28% observed a single time. What was sequenced was PBMCs or a T cell subset sorted from them (not recorded which). The receptors here all came from an adult woman who had mild COVID-19 (a few samples of this study predate the infection). Cell type and time point are not known.

This clonotype appeared a few times. V and J are TRBV20-1 and TRBJ1-5; 9 nucleotides agree with TRBD1. CDR3 length equals 12 residues. V gave up 8 bases and J gave up 7 bases; unmatched junction bases: 6. Germline lookup yields CDR1 DFQATT and CDR2 SNEGSKA (reference sequence). The CDR3 loop is CSSRQGEQPQHF. For the CDR3, the DNA is TGCAGTTCCAGACAGGGGGAACAGCCCCAGCATTTT.

This chain connects TRBV29-1 to TRBJ2-4, with D perhaps TRBD1 (5 bases). Germline lookup yields CDR1 SQVTM and CDR2 ANQGSEA. This CDR3 spans 11 amino acids. V lost 7 bases, J lost 5 bases, and 9 bases lay in between. The CDR3 here is CSARTQNIQYF. CDR3 nucleotide sequence: TGCAGCGCTAGGACACAAAACATTCAGTACTTC.

This clonotype appeared a few times. The rearrangement joins TRBV5-8 to TRBJ2-7, with a weak D call TRBD2 (6 bases). The CDR3 totals 15 residues. Trimming took off 0 bases at V and 3 bases at J, with 13 bases between the two ends. The V gene's germline CDR1 is SGHTS and CDR2 YDEGEE. CDR3 region: CASSLASGVLYEQYF. The DNA of the CDR3 is TGTGCCAGCAGCTTGGCCTCGGGGGTCCTCTACGAGCAGTACTTC.

This clonotype occurred a few times. CDR3 loop: CASSPSPETQYF. The CDR3 nucleotides are TGTGCCAGCTCACCATCACCCGAGACCCAGTACTTC. The chain has TRBV18 and TRBJ2-5; D gene uncertain. This CDR3 contains 12 residues. The germline gives CDR1 KGHSH, CDR2 LQKENI. V lost 2 bases, J lost 5 bases, and 6 bases lay in between.

This clonotype has only one observation. The rearrangement uses TRBV20-1 and TRBJ2-1; 12 positions match TRBD2. The CDR3 runs to 18 residues. Looked up from germline, CDR1 is DFQATT and CDR2 is SNEGSKA (reference sequence). The junction had 12 bases not matched to a gene; V was cut back by 1 base and J by 5 bases. CDR3 bases: TGCAGTGCTAGAGTAATTTTTTTTCGGACTAGCGGGGACAATGAGCAGTTCTTC. Translating gives CSARVIFFRTSGDNEQFF.

This clonotype was found a few times. This sequence joins TRBV11-3 and TRBJ2-5, with 7 bases fitting TRBD2. Looked up from germline, CDR1 is SGHNT and CDR2 is YENEEA. The CDR3 is 15 residues long. Losses at the gene ends were 8 bases for V and 2 bases for J; bases not matched to a gene: 11. The CDR3 sequence: CASQRGRNSQETQYF. DNA of the CDR3: TGTGCCAGCCAGCGGGGCCGTAATTCACAAGAGACCCAGTACTTC.

This clonotype was seen a handful of times. A junction end diverges from the germline sequence, so it may reflect a read error. The rearrangement uses TRBV20-1 and TRBJ2-7; TRBD2 matches 8 bases. The CDR3 extends over 13 amino acids. The germline CDR1 and CDR2 sequences are DFQATT and SNEGSKA (reference sequence). The CDR3 nucleotides are TGCAGTGCTTCACTTACCGGACTAGCCACCTTACACTTC. As protein: CSASLTGLATLHF.

The gene calls are TRBV2 and TRBJ2-4, with 16 nucleotides matching TRBD2. This CDR3 region has 15 residues. Looked up from germline, CDR1 is SNHLY and CDR2 is FYNNEI. V lost 3 bases, J lost 7 bases, and 0 bases stayed unmatched. The CDR3 reads CASSEGLAGGNIQYF. The DNA for the CDR3 is TGTGCCAGCAGTGAGGGACTAGCGGGGGGGAACATTCAGTACTTC.

The chain has TRBV7-2 and TRBJ2-3; 9 bases are shared with TRBD2. Germline V gene data show CDR1 as SGHTA and CDR2 as FQGNSA. The CDR3 is made up of 18 amino acids. Germline trimming cut 7 bases from V and 1 base from J; bases unmatched to any gene: 15. The CDR3 is CASTQVAGGLLGTDTQYF. The DNA of the CDR3 is TGTGCCAGCACCCAGGTGGCGGGAGGGCTCCTTGGCACAGATACGCAGTATTTT.

This clonotype was observed a few times. V usage is TRBV30 and J usage is TRBJ2-3; D remains unclear. The CDR3 consists of 11 residues. Germline values: CDR1 GTSNPN, CDR2 SVGIG (reference sequence). V lost 3 bases and J 8 bases, leaving 9 bases between the germline ends. CDR3 sequence: CAWSAGGTQYF. The CDR3 DNA reads TGTGCCTGGAGCGCTGGTGGTACGCAGTATTTT.

This clonotype was observed many times. The rearrangement links TRBV5-1 to TRBJ2-7; D is undetermined. V shed 0 bases and J shed 2 bases, with 12 bases lying between them. This CDR3 is 15 amino acids long. Germline values: CDR1 SGHRS, CDR2 YFSETQ. Here the CDR3 DNA reads TGCGCCAGCAGCTTGGACTTCGGAAATACCTACGAGCAGTACTTC. It encodes CASSLDFGNTYEQYF. Using reference TRBV5-1 and TRBJ2-7 for the parts outside the CDR3, the full variable domain is KAGVTQTPRYLIKTRGQQVTLSCSPISGHRSVSWYQQTPGQGLQFLFEYFSETQRNKGNFPGRFSGRQFSNSRSEMNVSTLELGDSALYLCASSLDFGNTYEQYFGPGTRLTVT.

The rearrangement links TRBV20-1 to TRBJ2-2; weak D call: TRBD1 (5 bases). V lost 1 base, J lost 6 bases, and 15 bases lay in between. Germline lookup yields CDR1 DFQATT and CDR2 SNEGSKA (reference sequence). CDR3 length: 15 amino acids. The CDR3: CSARGRRRVAGELFF. CDR3 DNA sequence: TGCAGTGCTAGAGGTCGGCGCAGGGTAGCCGGGGAGCTGTTTTTT.

This clonotype was counted a few times. The rearrangement joins TRBV20-1 to TRBJ1-6; D call uncertain. This CDR3 has 14 residues. The V end lost 6 bases, the J end lost 10 bases, and 19 bases lay between the germline ends. Germline lookup yields CDR1 DFQATT and CDR2 SNEGSKA (reference sequence). CDR3 nucleotide sequence: TGCAGTGCCCAGCCCCGACAAGACGTGTCACCCCTCCACTTT. This sequence encodes CSAQPRQDVSPLHF.

This clonotype has just a few counts. V gene TRBV23-1 combines with J gene TRBJ2-2; possibly TRBD2 for D (5 bases). TRBV23-1 is classed as an ORF, of uncertain function. The CDR3 contains 16 residues. Trimming shortened V by 8 bases and J by 4 bases, and 20 bases separated the two germline ends. The CDR3: CASPEGNSRGTGELFF. The CDR3 bases are TGCGCCAGCCCCGAAGGGAATTCACGGGGCACCGGGGAGCTGTTTTTT.

The V gene is TRBV6-1, the J gene TRBJ2-1; D perhaps matches TRBD2 (7 bases). Trimming left V 4 bases short and J 8 bases short, with 15 bases between. Germline lookup yields CDR1 MNHNS and CDR2 SASEGT. This CDR3 has 14 residues. This CDR3 is CASSAGGSLYEQFF. The CDR3 nucleotides read TGTGCCAGCAGTGCGGGGGGCAGCTTGTATGAGCAGTTCTTC.

This clonotype was seen a few times. The genes are TRBV7-3 and TRBJ2-1; 10 nucleotides line up with TRBD2. The germline V gene encodes CDR1 SGHTA and CDR2 FQGTGA. This CDR3 spans 16 amino acids. V shed 5 bases, J shed 3 bases, and the junction held 7 bases outside the gene matches. This chain's CDR3 is CASSNIAGGFYNEQFF. The CDR3 DNA is TGTGCCAGCAGCAATATAGCGGGAGGATTCTACAATGAGCAGTTCTTC.

This clonotype has more than one count but fewer than ten. This rearrangement joins TRBV5-1 to TRBJ2-3; D is possibly TRBD2 (5 bases). Germline assignment: CDR1 SGHRS and CDR2 YFSETQ. Trimming pared 6 bases from V and 1 base from J, leaving 15 bases between. There are 15 residues in the CDR3. This CDR3 is CASIPEGVGTDTQYF. In DNA form, the CDR3 reads TGCGCCAGCATCCCTGAGGGTGTGGGCACAGATACGCAGTATTTT. The whole variable domain, filled in from reference TRBV5-1 and TRBJ2-3, reads KAGVTQTPRYLIKTRGQQVTLSCSPISGHRSVSWYQQTPGQGLQFLFEYFSETQRNKGNFPGRFSGRQFSNSRSEMNVSTLELGDSALYLCASIPEGVGTDTQYFGPGTRLTVL.

The V call is TRBV3-1, the J call TRBJ2-1; D is possibly TRBD1 (5 bases). The V gene's germline CDR1 is LGHDT and CDR2 YNNKEL (reference sequence). The length of the CDR3 is 12 residues. V was pared by 6 bases and J by 8 bases, with 11 bases between. The CDR3: CASRGAWDEQFF. The CDR3 coding sequence is TGTGCCAGCAGAGGGGCCTGGGATGAGCAGTTCTTC.

This chain connects TRBV12-3 or TRBV12-4 to TRBJ2-3; D gene ambiguous. Trimming stripped 1 base from V and 4 bases from J, with 9 bases between. CDR3 length equals 14 residues. DNA of the CDR3: TGTGCCAGCAGTTTAGGAGTCGTATCAGATACGCAGTATTTT. This translates into CASSLGVVSDTQYF.

V is TRBV9 and J is TRBJ1-3, with D possibly TRBD1 on 5 matching bases. Per the germline V gene, CDR1 is SGDLS and CDR2 is YYNGEE. Trimming removed 2 bases at V and 2 bases at J, with 14 bases between. The CDR3 covers 16 residues. CDR3: CASSVPPEGTGNTIYF. The CDR3 region has the DNA TGTGCCAGCAGCGTCCCCCCCGAGGGGACTGGAAACACCATATATTTT.

The chain recombines TRBV19 with TRBJ1-1; TRBD1 matches 7 bases. The germline V gene encodes CDR1 LNHDA and CDR2 SQIVND (reference sequence). V gave up 4 bases and J gave up 4 bases; unmatched junction bases: 6. The length of the CDR3 is 14 residues. CDR3 sequence (DNA): TGTGCCAGTAGTACCCGAAGGGGGCCCACTGAAGCTTTCTTT. Amino acids: CASSTRRGPTEAFF.

In its sample, this clonotype was seen a few times. The chain combines TRBV7-6 with TRBJ2-1; possibly TRBD1 for D (6 bases). Trimming pared 6 bases from V and 1 base from J, leaving 13 bases between. Germline values: CDR1 SGHVS, CDR2 FNYEAQ. The CDR3 covers 15 residues. The CDR3 coding sequence is TGTGCCAGCAGGAAAGGGGGTGAATCCTACAATGAGCAGTTCTTC. Translated: CASRKGGESYNEQFF.

The V gene is TRBV6-2 or TRBV6-3, the J gene TRBJ1-5; 7 positions match TRBD1. V was pared by 2 bases and J by 7 bases, with 5 bases of the junction left unmatched. This CDR3 is 14 amino acids long. Germline CDR1 reads MNHEY; CDR2 reads SVGEGT. This CDR3 is CASSYGAGGQPQHF. Written as DNA, the CDR3 is TGTGCCAGCAGTTACGGAGCAGGGGGGCAGCCCCAGCATTTT.